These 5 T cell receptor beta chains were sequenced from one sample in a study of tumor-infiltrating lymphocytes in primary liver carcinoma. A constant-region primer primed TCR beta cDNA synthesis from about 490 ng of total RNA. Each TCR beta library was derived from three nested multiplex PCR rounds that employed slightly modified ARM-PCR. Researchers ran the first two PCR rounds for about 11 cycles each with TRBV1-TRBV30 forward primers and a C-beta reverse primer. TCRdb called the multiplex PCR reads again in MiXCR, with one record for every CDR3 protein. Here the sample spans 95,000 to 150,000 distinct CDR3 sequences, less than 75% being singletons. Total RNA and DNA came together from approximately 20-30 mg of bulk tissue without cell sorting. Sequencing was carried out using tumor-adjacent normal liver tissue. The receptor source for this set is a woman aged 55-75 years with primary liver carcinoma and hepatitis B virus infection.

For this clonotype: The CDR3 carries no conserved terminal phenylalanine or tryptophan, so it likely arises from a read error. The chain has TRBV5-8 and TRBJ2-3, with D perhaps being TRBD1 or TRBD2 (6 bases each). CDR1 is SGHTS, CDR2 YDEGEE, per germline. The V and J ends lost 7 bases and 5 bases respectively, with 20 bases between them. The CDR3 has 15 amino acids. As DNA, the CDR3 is TGTGCCAGCGGCCCCGAGGGGGGCAGGTTAGATACGCAGTATTTA. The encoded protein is CASGPEGGRLDTQYL.

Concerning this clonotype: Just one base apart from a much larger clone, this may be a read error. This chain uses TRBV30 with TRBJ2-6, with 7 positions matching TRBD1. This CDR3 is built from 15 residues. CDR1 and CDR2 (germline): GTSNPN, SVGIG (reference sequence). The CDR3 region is CAWTRTGAGANVLIF. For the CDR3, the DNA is TGTGCCTGGACCCGGACAGGAGCTGGGGCCAACGTCCTGATTTTC.

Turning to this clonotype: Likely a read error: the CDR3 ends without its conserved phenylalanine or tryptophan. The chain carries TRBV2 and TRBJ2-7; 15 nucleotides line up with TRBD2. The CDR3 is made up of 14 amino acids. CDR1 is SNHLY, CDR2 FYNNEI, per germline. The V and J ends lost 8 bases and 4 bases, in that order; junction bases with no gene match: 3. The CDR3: CASLGLAGGYEQYS. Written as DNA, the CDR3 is TGTGCCAGCCTCGGACTAGCGGGAGGGTACGAGCAGTACTCC.

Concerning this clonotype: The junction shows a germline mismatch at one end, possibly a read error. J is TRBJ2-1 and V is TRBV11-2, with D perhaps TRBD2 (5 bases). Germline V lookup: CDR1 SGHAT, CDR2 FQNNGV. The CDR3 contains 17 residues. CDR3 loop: CASRLGLVARGPNEQFF. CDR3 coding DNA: TGTGCCAGCAGATTAGGTCTGGTAGCAAGAGGGCCGAATGAGCAGTTCTTC.

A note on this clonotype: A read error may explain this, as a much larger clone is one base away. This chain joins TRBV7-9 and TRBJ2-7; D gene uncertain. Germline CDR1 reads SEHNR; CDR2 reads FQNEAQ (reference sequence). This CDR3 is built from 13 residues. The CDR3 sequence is CVSSLRGASEQYF. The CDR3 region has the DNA TGTGTCAGCAGCTTAAGAGGTGCGTCCGAGCAGTACTTC.